A single sample gave rise to the 31 T cell receptor beta chains below, sequenced in a study of blood T cells in healthy people across ages. Together with a sample-barcoded 5' primer, a J-beta primer mix was included in a second PCR lasting about 6 to 11 cycles. TCRdb re-derived calls from the 5' RACE reads in MiXCR, one entry per CDR3 protein. The sample records 850,000 to 950,000 distinct CDR3 sequences, around 30% being singletons. The sample taken for sequencing was blood. The source of these receptors is a woman of 80 years or more in good health.

This clonotype was seen just once. A clone one base away is much larger, so this may be a read error. The rearrangement uses TRBV15 and TRBJ2-1; D ambiguous. Trimming removed 0 bases at V and 13 bases at J, with 13 bases between. The germline V gene has CDR1 LNHNV and CDR2 YYDKDF (reference sequence). The CDR3 is 13 residues long. The CDR3 spells CATSREAQETQFF. CDR3 sequence (DNA): TGTGCCACCAGCAGAGAGGCACAAGAGACCCAGTTCTTC.

This clonotype was counted many times. V and J are TRBV27 and TRBJ2-3; 8 bases map to TRBD2. The CDR3 length is 15 residues. The V gene's germline CDR1 is MNHEY and CDR2 SMNVEV (reference sequence). Germline trimming cut 7 bases from V and 2 bases from J; bases unmatched to any gene: 8. DNA for the CDR3: TGTGCCAGCAAAATCAGCGGGGGTTCCACAGATACGCAGTATTTT. It translates to CASKISGGSTDTQYF.

This clonotype was recorded many times. The chain links TRBV18 to TRBJ2-7; D remains ambiguous. The V gene lost 4 bases and the J gene lost 2 bases, with 12 bases spanning the gap. This CDR3 contains 14 residues. Germline V CDR1 and CDR2: KGHSH, LQKENI. The CDR3 DNA reads as TGTGCCAGCTCACTGAACGTAGGAACCTACGAGCAGTACTTC. Protein product: CASSLNVGTYEQYF.

V usage is TRBV20-1 and J usage is TRBJ1-5; D not resolved. V was shortened by 3 bases and J by 3 bases, with 9 bases between the two germline ends. Germline-derived CDR1 and CDR2 are DFQATT and SNEGSKA (reference sequence). The CDR3 has 13 residues. The CDR3 DNA follows: TGCAGTGCTAGTTCCGGATACAATCAGCCCCAGCATTTT. It encodes CSASSGYNQPQHF.

This clonotype was seen at least ten times. The genes are TRBV4-3 and TRBJ2-3, with D unresolved. The germline V gene encodes CDR1 LGHNA and CDR2 YSLEER. The CDR3 extends over 14 amino acids. V was cut by 4 bases and J by 2 bases, with 10 bases left in between. CDR3 loop: CASSPEQNTDTQYF. DNA for the CDR3: TGCGCCAGCAGCCCTGAGCAGAACACAGATACGCAGTATTTT.

This clonotype has at least ten counts. V is TRBV6-5 and J is TRBJ2-3; 9 bases map to TRBD1. CDR1 MNHEY and CDR2 SVGAGI come from the germline V gene. The ends lost 6 bases at V and 4 bases at J; junction bases unmatched: 14. The CDR3 runs to 17 residues. CDR3 nucleotides: TGTGCCAGCAGCATAGGGCCGGGACAGGGAATGCCAGATACGCAGTATTTT. Protein product: CASSIGPGQGMPDTQYF.

The chain is built from TRBV10-3 and TRBJ2-3; possible D gene TRBD1, 5 bases. This CDR3 has 21 residues. Trimming took off 2 bases at V and 0 bases at J, with 27 bases between the two ends. Germline CDR1 and CDR2: ENHRY and SYGVKD. CDR3 bases: TGTGCCATCAGTGAGCCCCTAATAAGCCACAGGCTAGTTCCAAGCACAGATACGCAGTATTTT. Its translation is CAISEPLISHRLVPSTDTQYF.

This clonotype appeared a single time. The genes are TRBV20-1 and TRBJ2-5, with no clear D. The length of the CDR3 is 14 residues. The V gene's germline CDR1 is DFQATT and CDR2 SNEGSKA (reference sequence). V lost 6 bases, J lost 2 bases, and 16 bases lay in between. The CDR3 reads CSAITGVVQETQYF. The CDR3 DNA is TGCAGTGCCATAACTGGCGTTGTTCAAGAGACCCAGTACTTC.

V usage is TRBV9 and J usage is TRBJ2-7; D gene uncertain. The CDR3 sequence is 15 residues long. Trimming pared 0 bases from V and 0 bases from J, leaving 10 bases between. CDR1 and CDR2 from the germline V gene are SGDLS and YYNGEE. DNA for the CDR3: TGTGCCAGCAGCGTAGACTGGGGATTCTCCTACGAGCAGTACTTC. Encoded protein: CASSVDWGFSYEQYF. The full variable domain, in which reference TRBV9 and TRBJ2-7 provide the parts outside the CDR3, is DSGVTQTPKHLITATGQRVTLRCSPRSGDLSVYWYQQSLDQGLQFLIQYYNGEERAKGNILERFSAQQFPDLHSELNLSSLELGDSALYFCASSVDWGFSYEQYFGPGTRLTVT.

In the case of this clonotype: A much larger clone lies one base from this, so it may be a read error. The V call is TRBV7-2, the J call TRBJ1-4, with a weak D call TRBD1 (6 bases). V was pared by 0 bases and J by 5 bases, with 13 bases between. CDR1 SGHTA and CDR2 FQGNSA come from the germline V gene. The CDR3 totals 16 residues. The CDR3 region is CASSLAPTGKNEKLFF. CDR3 coding DNA: TGTGCCAGCAGCTTAGCGCCGACAGGCAAGAATGAAAAACTGTTTTTT.

This clonotype was observed a single time. The CDR3, as DNA: TGTGCCAGCAGCTTAAGGGGGTTCACCGGGGAGCTGTTTTTT. It translates to CASSLRGFTGELFF. J is TRBJ2-2 and V is TRBV11-2, with D possibly matching TRBD1 (6 bases). CDR1 is SGHAT, CDR2 FQNNGV, per germline. V was clipped by 2 bases and J by 4 bases, with 8 bases between them. The CDR3 spans 14 residues.

This chain uses TRBV6-2 or TRBV6-3 with TRBJ1-5, with 7 bases fitting TRBD1. Germline loops: CDR1 MNHEY, CDR2 SVGEGT. V lost 5 bases, J lost 7 bases, and 14 bases stayed unmatched. The CDR3 has 16 amino acids. DNA for the CDR3: TGTGCCAGCAGTCAACAGACAGGGCACTCAAGCCAGCCCCAGCATTTT. Its protein product is CASSQQTGHSSQPQHF.

This clonotype was detected ten times or more. The rearrangement uses TRBV7-9 and TRBJ1-2, with TRBD1 as a possible D gene (6 bases). The CDR3 is 11 residues long. V was clipped by 2 bases and J by 10 bases, with 8 bases between them. Germline CDR1 is SEHNR and CDR2 is FQNEAQ (reference sequence). The CDR3 sequence is CASSLTGFYTF. CDR3 nucleotides: TGTGCCAGCAGCTTAACAGGGTTCTACACCTTC.

This chain connects TRBV20-1 to TRBJ2-6; unclear D gene. Germline lookup yields CDR1 DFQATT and CDR2 SNEGSKA (reference sequence). The CDR3 contains 16 residues. The V and J ends lost 3 bases and 4 bases respectively, with 16 bases between them. The DNA for the CDR3 is TGCAGTGCTAGGGCCCCTTGGGCGGAGGGGGCCAACGTCCTGACTTTC. It yields the protein CSARAPWAEGANVLTF.

The V and J genes are TRBV12-3 or TRBV12-4 and TRBJ1-5; D call uncertain. This CDR3 region has 15 residues. The V end lost 1 base, the J end lost 0 bases, and 7 bases lay between the germline ends. The DNA of the CDR3 is TGTGCCAGCAGTTTAGAGATCCATAGCAATCAGCCCCAGCATTTT. Translation gives CASSLEIHSNQPQHF.

The sample holds many counts of this clonotype. The rearrangement links TRBV2 to TRBJ2-5; TRBD1 aligns across 7 bases. The junction had 7 bases not matched to a gene; V was cut back by 6 bases and J by 0 bases. The germline gives CDR1 SNHLY, CDR2 FYNNEI. The CDR3 spans 15 residues. The CDR3 loop is CASSRRGIYQETQYF. The CDR3 DNA reads as TGTGCCAGCAGCCGCAGGGGGATTTACCAAGAGACCCAGTACTTC.

The genes are TRBV5-1 and TRBJ2-5; 8 nucleotides align to TRBD1. V trimming: 3 bases; J trimming: 0 bases; junction bases outside the gene matches: 4. The V gene's germline CDR1 is SGHRS and CDR2 YFSETQ. The CDR3 covers 15 residues. CDR3 DNA: TGCGCCAGCAGCTGGGGACAGGCTAACCAAGAGACCCAGTACTTC. This gives the protein CASSWGQANQETQYF.

This chain connects TRBV20-1 to TRBJ2-3; a weak D match, TRBD1 (5 bases). Trimming took off 6 bases at V and 4 bases at J, with 14 bases between the two ends. The CDR3 totals 13 residues. CDR1 and CDR2 (germline): DFQATT, SNEGSKA (reference sequence). CDR3 sequence (DNA): TGCAGTGCCCCGCCTGGGGCCGCAGATACGCAGTATTTT. It yields the protein CSAPPGAADTQYF.

In this sample, this clonotype turned up many times. This sequence joins TRBV28 and TRBJ2-7; the match to TRBD1 covers 10 bases. Trimming removed 6 bases from V and 2 bases from J; junction bases left unmatched: 7. Germline assignment: CDR1 MDHEN and CDR2 SYDVKM. CDR3 length: 15 residues. CDR3 sequence (DNA): TGTGCCAGCAGACTGGCCGGGACAGGGGCCTACGAGCAGTACTTC. As protein: CASRLAGTGAYEQYF. The whole variable domain, filled in from reference TRBV28 and TRBJ2-7, reads DVKVTQSSRYLVKRTGEKVFLECVQDMDHENMFWYRQDPGLGLRLIYFSYDVKMKEKGDIPEGYSVSREKKERFSLILESASTNQTSMYLCASRLAGTGAYEQYFGPGTRLTVT.

This chain uses TRBV5-5 with TRBJ1-1; D remains ambiguous. Trimming stripped 2 bases from V and 0 bases from J, with 11 bases between. The CDR3 loop spans 15 amino acids. CDR1 and CDR2 (germline): SGHKS, YYEKEE (reference sequence). The CDR3 DNA follows: TGTGCCAGCAGCTTCCAGACACAATTGAACACTGAAGCTTTCTTT. It codes for CASSFQTQLNTEAFF.

As concerns this clonotype: Since a much larger clone is just one base distant, this may be a read error. The V and J genes are TRBV7-2 and TRBJ2-3; D remains unclear. The CDR3 loop spans 13 amino acids. Germline V gene sequence: CDR1 SGHTA, CDR2 FQGNSA. The CDR3 DNA reads as TGTGCCAACAGCTCCATGATAAGAGATACGCAGTATTTT. Protein product: CANSSMIRDTQYF.

In its sample, this clonotype was seen many times. J is TRBJ1-6 and V is TRBV20-1; no definite D call. The V gene lost 0 bases and the J gene lost 0 bases, with 6 bases spanning the gap. Looked up from germline, CDR1 is DFQATT and CDR2 is SNEGSKA (reference sequence). This CDR3 comprises 15 residues. CDR3 nucleotides: TGCAGTGCTAGAGAACACGGCTCCTATAATTCACCCCTCCACTTT. Protein product: CSAREHGSYNSPLHF.

In regard to this clonotype: A much larger clone lies one base from this, so it may be a read error. This chain joins TRBV9 and TRBJ2-5, with D perhaps TRBD1 (6 bases). CDR1 SGDLS and CDR2 YYNGEE come from the germline V gene. CDR3 size: 12 residues. V lost 2 bases and J 11 bases, leaving 13 bases between the germline ends. This CDR3 reads CASSVPGDEQYF. The CDR3 bases are TGTGCCAGCAGCGTCCCAGGGGATGAGCAGTACTTC.

This clonotype has ten or more counts. The chain employs TRBV12-3 or TRBV12-4 and TRBJ1-4; D ambiguous. V was clipped by 3 bases and J by 3 bases, with 8 bases between them. The CDR3 contains 14 residues. For the CDR3, the DNA is TGTGCCAGCAGTTTTGGGCTATCTAATGAAAAACTGTTTTTT. It yields the protein CASSFGLSNEKLFF.

This clonotype came up once. This clone may be a read error of a much larger clone one base away. This sequence joins TRBV13 and TRBJ2-6, with D possibly TRBD1 on 5 matching bases. This CDR3 spans 16 amino acids. Germline V gives CDR1 PRHDT, CDR2 FYEKMQ (reference sequence). The CDR3 DNA sequence: TGTGCCAGCAGCTTAGTCCGAATCTCTGGGGCCAACGTCCGGACTTTC. Encoded protein: CASSLVRISGANVRTF.

This clonotype was recorded at least ten times. The chain couples TRBV6-5 to TRBJ2-7; D is perhaps TRBD1 or TRBD2 (5 bases each). The CDR3 sequence is 13 residues long. Per the germline V gene, CDR1 is MNHEY and CDR2 is SVGAGI. V lost 6 bases and J lost 4, with 13 bases in between. As DNA, the CDR3 is TGTGCCAGCAGCTACCGGGGCGGATACGAGCAGTACTTC. Amino acids: CASSYRGGYEQYF.

This clonotype showed up many times. The J gene is TRBJ2-1, the V gene TRBV2, with D maybe TRBD1 (5 bases). The length of the CDR3 is 17 residues. Trimming removed 3 bases from V and 8 bases from J, with 23 bases in between. In germline, CDR1 is SNHLY, CDR2 FYNNEI. The CDR3, as DNA: TGTGCCAGCAGTGACGCACCCAAGTGGGGCCGTAGTGATGAGCAGTTCTTC. Translating it yields CASSDAPKWGRSDEQFF.

This clonotype was seen many times. DNA for the CDR3: TGTGCCAGCAGTCCTACAGGGTCGGGGACCCAGTACTTC. Protein product: CASSPTGSGTQYF. V and J are TRBV6-5 and TRBJ2-5; D is possibly TRBD1 (6 bases). The germline CDR1 and CDR2 sequences are MNHEY and SVGAGI. The CDR3 spans 13 residues. With 5 bases removed from V and 7 bases from J, the gap between germline ends came to 14 bases.

This clonotype was detected ten times or more. The V and J genes are TRBV6-2 or TRBV6-3 and TRBJ2-3; D tentatively fits TRBD1 or TRBD2 (5 bases each). The CDR3 has 14 amino acids. The V end lost 4 bases, the J end lost 6 bases, and 14 bases lay between the germline ends. Germline values: CDR1 MNHEY, CDR2 SVGEGT. This CDR3 is CASSWGGGWDTQYF. CDR3 coding DNA: TGTGCCAGCAGTTGGGGCGGAGGTTGGGATACGCAGTATTTT.

For this clonotype: This may be a read error, as it is one base from a much larger clone. This chain links TRBV20-1 with TRBJ2-7; 9 bases are a match to TRBD2. Trimming removed 3 bases from V and 6 bases from J; junction bases left unmatched: 6. Germline CDR1 is DFQATT and CDR2 is SNEGSKA (reference sequence). This CDR3 is 13 amino acids long. As DNA, the CDR3 is TGCAGTGCTAGGGGCGGGGGGGCCCTCGAGCAGTACTTC. Amino acids: CSARGGGALEQYF.

In its sample, this clonotype was seen a few times. The chain carries TRBV12-3 or TRBV12-4 and TRBJ1-3; D uncertain. The CDR3 runs 15 residues. V was trimmed by 4 bases and J by 0 bases, leaving 10 bases between them. In DNA form, the CDR3 reads TGTGCCAGCAGTTACAGTACGAGCTCTGGAAACACCATATATTTT. Translated: CASSYSTSSGNTIYF.